These 19 T cell receptor beta chains originate from one sample sequenced in a study of blood T cell repertoires in COVID-19 (TCRdb year 2020). Library generation was performed with the immunoSEQ multiplex PCR assay. TCRdb carries this immuneACCESS record with in-frame sequences only. Its versions omit some clonotypes, under half of them owing to an unresolved V gene in the studies checked, with the rest unexplained. This sample gives more than 150,000 clones in total; around 80% of them show up just once. The ten largest clones add up to about 15% of the sample. Sequencing used PBMCs or T cells enriched from blood (not recorded which). The receptors come from a man aged 55 to 70 who had been exposed to COVID-19.

This chain connects TRBV6-5 to TRBJ1-4; D not certain. This CDR3 comprises 12 residues. Germline-derived CDR1 and CDR2 are MNHEY and SVGAGI. Trimming left V 8 bases short and J 7 bases short, with 11 bases between. The DNA for the CDR3 is TGTGCCAGCCGGGGTTCTGGTGAAAAACTGTTTTTT. It specifies CASRGSGEKLFF.

This clone has just a few counts. This chain connects TRBV3-1 (or the pseudogene TRBV3-2) to TRBJ1-1, with 8 bases aligning to TRBD1. The CDR3 consists of 15 residues. The V segment lost 5 bases and the J segment 11 bases; nucleotides outside the gene matches: 16. Germline loops: CDR1 LGHDT, CDR2 YNNKEL (reference sequence). The CDR3: CASSFTDRGGFKAFF. The CDR3 nucleotides read TGTGCCAGCAGCTTTACCGACAGGGGCGGTTTTAAGGCTTTCTTT.

As regards this clone: A junction boundary mismatches the germline segment, possibly from a read error. The rearrangement links TRBV5-4 to TRBJ2-7; 7 bases align to TRBD1. The CDR3 loop spans 15 amino acids. The germline V gene encodes CDR1 SGHNT and CDR2 YYREEE (reference sequence). CDR3 region: CASSLGQGSSRPSNF. The CDR3 DNA reads TGTGCCAGCAGCTTGGGACAGGGTTCTTCGCGACCCTCAAACTTC. The variable domain in full, with the rest retrieved from reference TRBV5-4 and TRBJ2-7, is ETGVTQSPTHLIKTRGQQVTLRCSSQSGHNTVSWYQQALGQGPQFIFQYYREEENGRGNFPPRFSGLQFPNYSSELNVNALELDDSALYLCASSLGQGSSRPSNFGPGTRLTVT.

The V gene is TRBV15, the J gene TRBJ1-3, with no clear D. The CDR3 is 14 residues long. In germline, CDR1 is LNHNV, CDR2 YYDKDF (reference sequence). Trimming took off 1 base at V and 0 bases at J, with 4 bases between the two ends. CDR3 nucleotide sequence: TGTGCCACCAGCAGAGCCGGCTCTGGAAACACCATATATTTT. Its translation is CATSRAGSGNTIYF. Variable domain in full (rest from reference TRBV15 and TRBJ1-3): DAMVIQNPRYQVTQFGKPVTLSCSQTLNHNVMYWYQQKSSQAPKLLFHYYDKDFNNEADTPDNFQSRRPNTSFCFLDIRSPGLGDTAMYLCATSRAGSGNTIYFGEGSWLTVV.

This clone has only a few counts. The chain employs TRBV5-8 and TRBJ2-6; weak D call: TRBD1 (6 bases). The CDR3 runs to 13 residues. Germline V gene lookup returns CDR1 SGHTS and CDR2 YDEGEE. V lost 4 bases and J 6 bases, leaving 8 bases between the germline ends. Written as DNA, the CDR3 is TGTGCCAGCAGCCGGGACATGGCCAACGTCCTGACTTTC. This encodes CASSRDMANVLTF.

This sequence joins TRBV6-5 and TRBJ1-1; D possibly corresponds to TRBD1 (5 bases). The length of the CDR3 is 14 residues. Germline CDR1 reads MNHEY; CDR2 reads SVGAGI. Between the trimmed V and J ends, which lost 6 bases and 2 bases, there was a span of 13 bases. The DNA for the CDR3 is TGTGCCAGCAGCCCCCGCCAGGGAAACACTGAAGCTTTCTTT. Encoded protein: CASSPRQGNTEAFF.

This clone was seen only a few times. The rearrangement links TRBV5-4 to TRBJ1-2; TRBD1 aligns across 8 bases. The CDR3 has 13 amino acids. Germline loops: CDR1 SGHNT, CDR2 YYREEE (reference sequence). The J segment lost 3 bases and the V segment lost 5 bases, leaving 3 bases of the junction unmatched. The CDR3 nucleotides are TGTGCCAGCAGTTCGACAGGGGACTATGGCTACACCTTC. The encoded protein is CASSSTGDYGYTF.

V and J are TRBV4-1 and TRBJ2-1, with 13 bases matching TRBD2. The germline CDR1 and CDR2 sequences are MGHRA and YSYEKL. With 4 bases clipped from V and 7 bases from J, the junction kept 10 bases outside the gene matches. The CDR3 has 17 amino acids. The CDR3 DNA sequence: TGCGCCAGCAGCCGGTCAGGGACTAGCGGGATTCCGAATGAGCAGTTCTTC. Translating it yields CASSRSGTSGIPNEQFF.

This chain's CDR3 is CASSETRATSNQPQHF. The DNA for the CDR3 is TGTGCCAGCAGCGAAACCAGGGCCACCAGCAATCAGCCCCAGCATTTT. This sequence joins TRBV7-8 and TRBJ1-5; a possible D gene is TRBD1 (5 bases). Trimming took 5 bases from V and 1 from J, leaving 15 bases between them. CDR3 length: 16 residues. Per germline, CDR1 SGHVS and CDR2 FQNEAQ. The full variable domain, with the rest looked up from reference TRBV7-8 and TRBJ1-5, is GAGVSQSPRYKVAKRGQDVALRCDPISGHVSLFWYQQALGQGPEFLTYFQNEAQLDKSGLPSDRFFAERPEGSVSTLKIQRTQQEDSAVYLCASSETRATSNQPQHFGDGTRLSIL.

The rearrangement joins TRBV7-9 to TRBJ2-7, with no clear D. Trimming shortened V by 4 bases and J by 4 bases, and 14 bases separated the two germline ends. Germline CDR1 reads SEHNR; CDR2 reads FQNEAQ (reference sequence). CDR3 length: 14 amino acids. CDR3 in DNA: TGTGCCAGCAGCTCACCCGGGTCAGAGTACGAGCAGTACTTC. Residues: CASSSPGSEYEQYF.

This chain connects TRBV30 to TRBJ1-4, with a weak D call TRBD1 (6 bases). The V gene's germline CDR1 is GTSNPN and CDR2 SVGIG (reference sequence). V was shortened by 3 bases and J by 2 bases, with 7 bases between the two germline ends. This CDR3 has 13 amino acids. The CDR3 DNA reads TGTGCCTGGAGGGACAGTACTAATGAAAAACTGTTTTTT. This codes for CAWRDSTNEKLFF.

The rearrangement joins TRBV19 to TRBJ2-7; TRBD2 matches at 13 bases. Germline V CDR1 and CDR2: LNHDA, SQIVND (reference sequence). V gave up 2 bases and J gave up 3 bases; unmatched junction bases: 4. The CDR3 has 16 residues. The CDR3 spells CASSIRGLAGRYEQYF. DNA of the CDR3: TGTGCCAGTAGTATAAGGGGACTAGCGGGACGCTACGAGCAGTACTTC.

The rearrangement joins TRBV20-1 to TRBJ2-1; D is unresolved. V was cut by 5 bases and J by 6 bases, with 8 bases left in between. The CDR3 has 11 residues. The germline V gene encodes CDR1 DFQATT and CDR2 SNEGSKA (reference sequence). The CDR3, as DNA: TGCAGTGCTCCTCTTTCCAATGAGCAGTTCTTC. Translating gives CSAPLSNEQFF.

V usage is TRBV27 and J usage is TRBJ1-6; D is possibly TRBD1 (5 bases). Looked up from germline, CDR1 is MNHEY and CDR2 is SMNVEV (reference sequence). V lost 7 bases, J lost 9 bases, and 16 bases lay in between. The CDR3 runs 14 residues. Here the CDR3 reads CASTPGGLPSPLHF. In DNA form, the CDR3 reads TGTGCCAGCACCCCGGGGGGGTTACCTTCACCCCTCCACTTT.

V usage is TRBV7-9 and J usage is TRBJ1-1; D ambiguous. The CDR3 covers 14 residues. The V and J ends lost 2 bases and 5 bases respectively, with 12 bases between them. The germline V gene has CDR1 SEHNR and CDR2 FQNEAQ (reference sequence). The CDR3 bases are TGTGCCAGCAGCTTATCCCTAGGCGGGACTGAAGCTTTCTTT. Protein: CASSLSLGGTEAFF.

The CDR3 region has the DNA TGCAGCGTTTGGGAGCCCCGGAGCAATCAGCCCCAGCATTTT. This sequence encodes CSVWEPRSNQPQHF. This rearrangement joins TRBV29-1 to TRBJ1-5; D is unclear. Germline CDR1 and CDR2: SQVTM and ANQGSEA. Trimming removed 5 bases from V and 1 base from J, with 12 bases in between. CDR3 length equals 14 residues.

The rearrangement joins TRBV15 to TRBJ2-7, with a tentative D call TRBD1 (5 bases). The CDR3 runs 12 residues. Germline V gives CDR1 LNHNV, CDR2 YYDKDF (reference sequence). The ends were cut back, 6 bases at V and 4 bases at J, with 10 bases in the middle. The CDR3 DNA reads TGTGCCACCAGTTGGGGCCCTTACGAGCAGTACTTC. Encoded protein: CATSWGPYEQYF.

The chain couples TRBV7-8 to TRBJ2-3; TRBD2 might be the D (6 bases). The CDR3 contains 16 residues. Germline values: CDR1 SGHVS, CDR2 FQNEAQ. V was cut by 6 bases and J by 1 base, with 17 bases left in between. The CDR3 loop is CASRIARGSGTDTQYF. Here the CDR3 DNA reads TGTGCCAGCAGGATTGCGCGGGGTAGCGGCACAGATACGCAGTATTTT.

The chain carries TRBV12-3 or TRBV12-4 and TRBJ1-1; D remains ambiguous. Trimming stripped 6 bases from V and 1 base from J, with 9 bases between. The CDR3 is 13 amino acids. The CDR3 spells CASSPERNTEAFF. As DNA, the CDR3 is TGTGCCAGCAGCCCCGAGAGGAACACTGAAGCTTTCTTT.